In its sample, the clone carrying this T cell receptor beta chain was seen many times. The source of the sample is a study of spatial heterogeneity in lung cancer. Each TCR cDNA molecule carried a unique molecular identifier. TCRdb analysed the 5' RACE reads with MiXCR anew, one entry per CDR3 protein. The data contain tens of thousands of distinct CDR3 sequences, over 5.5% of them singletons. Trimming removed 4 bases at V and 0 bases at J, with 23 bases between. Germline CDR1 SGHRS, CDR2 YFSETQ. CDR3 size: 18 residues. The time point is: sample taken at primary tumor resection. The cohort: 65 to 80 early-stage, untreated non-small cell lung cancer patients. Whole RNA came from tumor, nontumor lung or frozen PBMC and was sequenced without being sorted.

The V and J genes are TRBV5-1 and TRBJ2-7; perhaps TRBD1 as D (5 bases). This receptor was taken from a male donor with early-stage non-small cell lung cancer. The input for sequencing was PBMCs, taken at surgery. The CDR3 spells CASSPNRPRREHSYEQYF. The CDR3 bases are TGCGCCAGCAGCCCGAATCGACCCCGCAGGGAACACTCCTACGAGCAGTACTTC.